These 3 T cell receptor beta chains were all obtained from the same sample, sequenced in a study of PD-1 blockade in classical Hodgkin lymphoma. Here immunoSEQ multiplex PCR was the method, and the copy in TCRdb shows in-frame clones only, minus some. The repertoire consists of tens of thousands of clones, with 72% occurring once and the leading ten covering about 3.8%. The time point: cycle 4 day 1 (C4D1), after six to seven weeks of nivolumab. All the patients suffered relapse after autologous stem cell transplantation, and brentuximab vedotin exposure differed. The starting material was peripheral blood mononuclear cells (PBMCs), obtained before the fourth cycle of nivolumab. The origin of the receptors is a human donor with classical Hodgkin lymphoma.

This clone was counted once. The chain carries TRBV11-2 and TRBJ2-3, with 11 bases lining up with TRBD2. Losses at the gene ends were 5 bases for V and 2 bases for J; bases not matched to a gene: 3. This CDR3 spans 15 amino acids. In germline, CDR1 is SGHAT, CDR2 FQNNGV. The CDR3 DNA follows: TGTGCCAGCAGCACACTAGCGGGGGCCACAGATACGCAGTATTTT. This encodes CASSTLAGATDTQYF.

This clone showed up just a few times. The chain joins TRBV6-1 to TRBJ1-3; the D gene is possibly TRBD1 (5 bases). Deletions cut 5 bases from V and 3 bases from J, with 14 bases between. CDR1 and CDR2 from the germline V gene are MNHNS and SASEGT. The CDR3 is 15 amino acids. CDR3 sequence: CASSSRDVVGNTIYF. As DNA, the CDR3 is TGTGCCAGCAGTTCCCGGGACGTCGTTGGAAACACCATATATTTT.

The rearrangement uses TRBV30 and TRBJ1-1, with a tentative D call TRBD1 (5 bases). The CDR3 contains 14 residues. Germline-derived CDR1 and CDR2 are GTSNPN and SVGIG (reference sequence). CDR3 loop: CALNPRDLNTEAFF. The CDR3 DNA sequence: TGTGCGTTGAACCCCCGGGACCTGAACACTGAAGCTTTCTTT.